This T cell receptor beta chain was retrieved from a study of CD8 T cells in Susac syndrome. TCR beta was sequenced from blood CD8+ and CD4+ T cells. Controls were healthy donors (matched for age and sex). TEMRA cells were FACS-enriched, and CD8+ and CD4+ T cells were isolated negatively. RNA amounts of 0.5 to 1 ug underwent reverse transcription with random hexamers. TCR beta CDR3 was amplified by immunoSEQ covering 54 Vbeta and 13 Jbeta. TCRdb used MiXCR to reprocess the immunoSEQ multiplex PCR reads, holding one entry per CDR3 protein. This sample carries some 190,000 distinct CDR3 sequences, about 95% of them seen once, and the ten largest clones take about 0.1%. The CDR3 is 12 amino acids. Germline-derived CDR1 and CDR2 are MGHDK and SYGVNS. The V end was cut by 8 bases, the J end by 6 bases, with 14 bases between.

This sequence joins TRBV25-1 and TRBJ2-7; no clear D. Material for sequencing was CD4+ T cells from PBMCs. The clonotype originates from a human donor in good health. CDR3 sequence: CASAVSIREQYF. CDR3 DNA sequence: TGTGCCAGCGCCGTAAGTATTCGCGAGCAGTACTTC.